This record looks at one T cell receptor beta chain sequence and its context. Its antigen is not identified. Sequencing used immunoSEQ multiplex PCR; TCRdb keeps in-frame clones, though not all of them. The sample consists of about 51,000 clones, 78% of them appearing once. Trimming cost V 3 bases and J 4 bases, with 8 bases left between them. Germline CDR1 and CDR2: SGHTA and FQGNSA. The CDR3 sequence is 13 residues long. This sample is part of a study of a mutant IDH1 vaccine in newly diagnosed glioma. As for the study in general: Former treatment meant radiotherapy, temozolomide, or both; the majority had gotten both.

Time point denoted: week 5, during vaccination. Every vaccine dose comprised 300 ug of mutant IDH1 20-mer peptide plus topical imiquimod. This TCR derives from a middle-aged woman with glioma. The sample was PBMCs, taken from a glioma patient whose treatment included an IDH1 peptide vaccine. The chain recombines TRBV7-2 with TRBJ2-3; D is ambiguous. The CDR3 DNA reads as TGTGCCAGCAGCTTTACTGACGCAGATACGCAGTATTTT. Amino acids: CASSFTDADTQYF. Full variable domain (outside the CDR3, taken from reference TRBV7-2 and TRBJ2-3): GAGVSQSPSNKVTEKGKDVELRCDPISGHTALYWYRQSLGQGLEFLIYFQGNSAPDKSGLPSDRFSAERTGGSVSTLTIQRTQQEDSAVYLCASSFTDADTQYFGPGTRLTVL.